This T cell receptor beta chain was documented in a study of memory CD8 T cells in hepatitis C reinfection. V shed 3 bases and J 9 bases; nucleotides not matched to a gene: 11. The length of the CDR3 is 16 residues. Germline lookup yields CDR1 MNHEY and CDR2 SMNVEV (reference sequence). The method was immunoSEQ multiplex PCR; TCRdb's version includes in-frame clones alone and lacks a portion of them. Of just over 50,000 clones listed, over 85% were seen once; the top ten hold 0.9% to 1.1%. Stated time point: pre-reinfection, 55 to 20 weeks before reinfection detection. TCR sequencing was done directly ex vivo on sorted cells, without expansion in vitro.

The chain carries TRBV27 and TRBJ1-6, with 7 nucleotides matching TRBD1. The receptor's source is a young man with hepatitis C virus infection. The sample comprised naive CD8+ T cells sorted from blood. The CDR3 loop reads CASSFLEQGPSSPLHF. Here the CDR3 DNA reads TGTGCCAGCAGTTTCCTCGAACAGGGGCCGAGTTCACCCCTCCACTTT.